This T cell receptor beta chain was obtained from a study of T-cell reconstitution after alpha-beta-depleted transplantation in children. Whole-study results and caveats: At day 60, the high TCRbeta diversity found in some patients originated from recipient T cells and thymic progenitors that had survived.

CDR3 length: 15 amino acids. Germline V CDR1 and CDR2: SGDLS, YYNGEE. The ends were cut back, 3 bases at V and 8 bases at J, with 18 bases in the middle. The TCRbeta library was prepared with unique molecular identifiers. TCRdb reprocessed the PCR reads with MiXCR, giving one entry per CDR3 protein. Seen here are around 800,000 distinct CDR3 sequences, 15% to 20% observed once, and the top ten hold around 4.5%. As concerns this clonotype: Its specificity is unknown.

Here the sequenced sample was PBMCs, mostly from graft donor cells, taken 360 days after TCRalphabeta/CD19-depleted stem cell transplant. This receptor was identified in a male patient aged 10 to 17 who had a stem cell transplant for acute lymphoblastic leukemia, so the T cells may come from the graft donor. This chain links TRBV9 with TRBJ2-1; D may correspond to TRBD1 or TRBD2 (5 bases each). CDR3 loop: CASSDYRDRGHEQFF. DNA for the CDR3: TGTGCCAGCAGCGATTACCGGGACCGCGGTCATGAGCAGTTCTTC.